This is a list of T cell receptor beta chains from one sample in a study of T cells in Graves' hyperthyroidism and ophthalmopathy. TCRdb passed the multiplex PCR reads through MiXCR, listing each CDR3 protein once. In the table there are around 300,000 distinct CDR3 sequences, about 20% of which are singletons. The specimen was blood. The origin of the receptors is a man aged 30 to 39 with Graves' ophthalmopathy. The CDR3 runs from the conserved cysteine through the conserved F or W. The D gene is left open where the match is weak. Expanded clones are given a class, and other clones once, few, many or no size at all.

>TRBV11-3|-|TRBJ2-1|few
TGTGCCAGCAGCTTAGAGGGTCGGAGTGAGCAGTTCTTC
CASSLEGRSEQFF
>TRBV6-1|TRBD2|TRBJ2-7|-
TGTGCCAGCAGGGTAAAGCGGGAGAGCTACGAGCAGTACTTC
CASRVKRESYEQYF
>TRBV11-3|-|TRBJ2-1|few
TGTGCCAGCAGCCCATTTCATCCCAGCGAGCAGTTCTTC
CASSPFHPSEQFF
>TRBV4-2|-|TRBJ2-7|few
TGTGCCAGCAGCCAGGTGACAAGGAGCTCCTACGAGCAGTACTTC
CASSQVTRSSYEQYF
>TRBV5-1|TRBD1|TRBJ1-2|-
TGCGCCAGCAGCGAAGCCGGGACAGGGGGCATCTATGGCTACACCTTC
CASSEAGTGGIYGYTF
>TRBV5-1|-|TRBJ1-6|-
TGCGCCAGCAGCCAGGACAGACACTTTAATTCACCCCTCCACTTT
CASSQDRHFNSPLHF
>TRBV30|TRBD2|TRBJ2-1|-
TGTGCCTGGAGTTTAACCGGGACTAGCGTTTTCAATGAGCAGTTCTTC
CAWSLTGTSVFNEQFF
>TRBV5-1|TRBD1|TRBJ1-1|many
TGCGCCAGCAGCGGATCCCGGGACAGGGGGCACGACACTGAAGCTTTCTTT
CASSGSRDRGHDTEAFF
>TRBV6-1|-|TRBJ2-7|-
TGTGCCAGCAGTGAACCGCCCGATTCCTCCTACGAGCAGTACTTC
CASSEPPDSSYEQYF
>TRBV28|-|TRBJ2-5|many
TGTGCCAGCAGTTACGGGGGAGAGACCCAGTACTTC
CASSYGGETQYF
>TRBV12-5|-|TRBJ1-2|-
TGTGCTAGTAAGGTTTTCCCTGGCTACACCTTC
CASKVFPGYTF
>TRBV5-1|-|TRBJ2-5|-
TGCGCCAGCAGCTTGGTCCCTAGCGCCGCGACCCAGTACTTC
CASSLVPSAATQYF
>TRBV5-1|-|TRBJ1-3|-
TGCGCCAGCAGCACCCCGCCTGGAAACACCATATATTTT
CASSTPPGNTIYF
>TRBV6-1|-|TRBJ2-7|few
TGTGCCAGCGAGGTACCGGGTGTAGGATACGAGCAGTACTTC
CASEVPGVGYEQYF
>TRBV12-3/TRBV12-4|TRBD2|TRBJ2-4|few
TGTGCCAGCAGTCCCCGGCTAGCGGGAGGGATCGGGGCCAAAAACATTCAGTACTTC
CASSPRLAGGIGAKNIQYF
>TRBV12-3/TRBV12-4|TRBD2|TRBJ2-5|-
TGTGCCAGCAGTTTGTATAGCGGGGAAGAGACCCAGTACTTC
CASSLYSGEETQYF
>TRBV30|-|TRBJ1-2|-
TGTGCCTGGAGACAGGGTGGTGGCTACACCTTC
CAWRQGGGYTF
>TRBV30|TRBD1|TRBJ2-7|many
TGTGCCTGGAGGATCGGACAGGGGAGGTACGAGCAGTACTTC
CAWRIGQGRYEQYF
>TRBV10-3|-|TRBJ2-3|many
TGTGCCACCCGATCGACTACTGGAGGAGCAGATACGCAGTATTTT
CATRSTTGGADTQYF
>TRBV15|-|TRBJ2-7|few
TGTGCCACCAGCAGAGGGGAGAAACGGGGCGAGCAGTACTTC
CATSRGEKRGEQYF
>TRBV25-1|TRBD2|TRBJ2-1|-
TGTGCCAGCAGTGAATTAGTTGGCGGGGGGAACTACAATGAGCAGTTCTTC
CASSELVGGGNYNEQFF
>TRBV7-2|-|TRBJ2-2|many
TGTGCCAGCAGCTTACTCCCTGGAGGGAGAACCGGGGAGCTGTTTTTT
CASSLLPGGRTGELFF
>TRBV27|-|TRBJ2-5|few
TGTGCCAGCAGCCCCCGCCCGACAGGCTACCAAGAGACCCAGTACTTC
CASSPRPTGYQETQYF
>TRBV18|-|TRBJ1-4|many
TGTGCCAGCTCGCTCGCTTGGGAGGTGAATGAAAAACTGTTTTTT
CASSLAWEVNEKLFF
>TRBV30|-|TRBJ2-1|-
TGTGCCTGGAGTGTACTGACGGGGACAACCTACAATGAGCAGTTCTTC
CAWSVLTGTTYNEQFF
>TRBV29-1|-|TRBJ2-2|few
TGCAGCGTTGAAAAAGGGGACTCCCTGAACACCGGGGAGCTGTTTTTT
CSVEKGDSLNTGELFF
>TRBV4-1|-|TRBJ1-5|few
TGCGCCAGCAGCCAAAGTCCGGGCCTTACCCCCCAGCCCCAGCATTTT
CASSQSPGLTPQPQHF
>TRBV4-1|-|TRBJ2-7|-
TGCGCCAGCAGCCAAGACCCCGGGATAGGTTACGAGCAGTACTTC
CASSQDPGIGYEQYF
>TRBV20-1|-|TRBJ2-5|many
TGCAGTGCGAGAGGGGCCCAAGAGACCCAGTACTTC
CSARGAQETQYF
>TRBV20-1|TRBD1|TRBJ1-2|many
TGCAGTGCTAGAGATGGAGGGGGCCGGGGCTACACCTTC
CSARDGGGRGYTF
>TRBV6-1|-|TRBJ2-7|few
TGTGCCAGCAGTGAAGCCGGGGCTCCCTCCTACGAGCAGTACTTC
CASSEAGAPSYEQYF
>TRBV5-1|TRBD2|TRBJ2-7|many
TGCGCCAGCAGCCTCAGCGGGAACCTAGGCGAGCAGTACTTC
CASSLSGNLGEQYF
>TRBV30|-|TRBJ1-3|-
TGTGCCTGGAGCCGGGTTCCCCGGGTCTCTGGAAACACCATATATTTT
CAWSRVPRVSGNTIYF
>TRBV5-4|TRBD2|TRBJ2-1|few
TGTGCCAGCAGAATGGATGGACTAGGCTCCTACAATGAGCAGTTCTTC
CASRMDGLGSYNEQFF
>TRBV7-2|-|TRBJ2-1|few
TGTGCCAGCAGCTTTAGCGGAACCTACAATGAGCAGTTCTTC
CASSFSGTYNEQFF
>TRBV7-8|-|TRBJ2-7|once
TGTGCCTGGAAAGGAGCCGGGCAGGGGCTACGGGCCGAGCAGTACTTC
CAWKGAGQGLRAEQYF
>TRBV7-3|-|TRBJ2-3|few
TGTGCCAGCAGCCCTTTCCTGGGGACAGATACGCAGTATTTT
CASSPFLGTDTQYF
>TRBV6-5|-|TRBJ1-1|few
TGTGCCAGCAGTTACGACTCCGCCAACACTGAAGCTTTCTTT
CASSYDSANTEAFF
>TRBV5-1|-|TRBJ2-7|few
TGCGCCAGCAGCTTGTCAGTGGGTAGATCCTACGAGCAGTACTTC
CASSLSVGRSYEQYF
>TRBV30|-|TRBJ1-5|many
TGTGCCTGGAGTGCCCAGGACGGTCAGCCCCAGCATTTT
CAWSAQDGQPQHF
>TRBV19|-|TRBJ1-1|few
TGTGCCAGTAGTAGGATGGAGAACACTGAAGCTTTCTTT
CASSRMENTEAFF
>TRBV28|-|TRBJ1-2|few
TGTGCCAGCAGGAAACGTGGGTCGAACTATGGCTACACCTTC
CASRKRGSNYGYTF